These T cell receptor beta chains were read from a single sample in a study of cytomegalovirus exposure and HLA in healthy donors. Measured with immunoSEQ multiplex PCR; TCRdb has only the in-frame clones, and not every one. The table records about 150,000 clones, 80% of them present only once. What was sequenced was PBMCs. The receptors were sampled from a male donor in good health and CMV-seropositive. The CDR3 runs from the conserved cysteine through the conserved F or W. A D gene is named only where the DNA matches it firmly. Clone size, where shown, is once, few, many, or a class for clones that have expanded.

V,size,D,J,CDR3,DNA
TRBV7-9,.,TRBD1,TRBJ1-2,CASSNLGQGVGGYTF,TGTGCCAGCAGCAACCTGGGACAGGGGGTGGGCGGCTACACCTTC
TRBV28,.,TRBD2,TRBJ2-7,CASSFGRAGADEQYF,TGTGCCAGCAGTTTCGGAAGAGCGGGAGCGGACGAGCAGTACTTC
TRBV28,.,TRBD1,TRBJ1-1,CASSLPNRGAFF,TGTGCCAGCAGTTTGCCCAACAGGGGAGCTTTCTTT
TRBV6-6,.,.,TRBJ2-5,CASSDPPGGETQYF,TGTGCCAGCAGCGACCCCCCGGGTGGGGAGACCCAGTACTTC
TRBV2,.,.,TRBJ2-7,CASSERLVNSEQYF,TGTGCCAGCAGTGAAAGGCTAGTAAATTCCGAGCAGTACTTC
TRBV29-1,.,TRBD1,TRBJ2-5,CSVVTGSKTQYF,TGCAGCGTTGTGACAGGGTCGAAGACCCAGTACTTC
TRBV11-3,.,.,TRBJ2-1,CASSQAVYNEQFF,TGTGCCAGCAGTCAAGCGGTATACAATGAGCAGTTCTTC
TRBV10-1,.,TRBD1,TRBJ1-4,CASSESGTGDEKLFF,TGCGCCAGCAGTGAGTCCGGGACAGGGGATGAAAAACTGTTTTTT
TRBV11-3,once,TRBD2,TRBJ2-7,CASSPTSTSGTDEQYF,TGTGCCAGCAGCCCGACCTCGACTAGCGGGACGGACGAGCAGTACTTC
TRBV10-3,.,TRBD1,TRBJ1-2,CAISPDRAYWGGYTF,TGTGCCATCAGTCCCGACAGGGCCTATTGGGGTGGCTACACCTTC
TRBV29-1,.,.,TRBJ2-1,CSVEGTLGDEQFF,TGCAGCGTTGAAGGTACCTTAGGAGATGAGCAGTTCTTC
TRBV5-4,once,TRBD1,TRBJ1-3,CASSAGQGVPGNTIYF,TGTGCCAGCAGCGCAGGACAGGGAGTGCCTGGAAACACCATATATTTT
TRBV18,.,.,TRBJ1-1,CASSPAGAGRTNTEAFF,TGTGCCAGCTCACCGGCTGGGGCAGGGCGGACGAACACTGAAGCTTTCTTT
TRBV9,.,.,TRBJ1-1,CASENEGVGTEAFF,TGTGCCAGCGAGAACGAGGGCGTCGGCACTGAAGCTTTCTTT
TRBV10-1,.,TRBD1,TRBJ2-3,CATRVLRDRGQLAGKDTQYF,TGCGCCACCAGGGTTCTCCGGGACAGGGGGCAACTAGCGGGTAAAGATACGCAGTATTTT
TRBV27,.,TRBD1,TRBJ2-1,CASNLQGASYNEQFF,TGTGCCAGCAACCTACAGGGGGCATCCTACAATGAGCAGTTCTTC
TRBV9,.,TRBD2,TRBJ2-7,CASSSPGGYEQYF,TGTGCCAGCAGCTCCCCGGGGGGCTACGAGCAGTACTTC
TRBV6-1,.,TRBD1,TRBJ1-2,CASGGTGGDYGYTF,TGTGCCAGCGGGGGGACAGGGGGAGACTATGGCTACACCTTC
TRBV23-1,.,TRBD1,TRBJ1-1,CASSQCPSRDRGPEAFF,TGCGCCAGCAGTCAATGCCCCTCCCGGGACAGGGGCCCTGAAGCTTTCTTT
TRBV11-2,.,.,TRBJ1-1,CASSSYRVGAFF,TGTGCCAGCAGCTCATACAGGGTTGGGGCTTTCTTT
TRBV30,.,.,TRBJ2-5,CAWSRQQETQYF,TGTGCCTGGAGTCGACAGCAAGAGACCCAGTACTTC
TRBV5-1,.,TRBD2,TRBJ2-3,CASSAQSSIAGAADTQYF,TGCGCCAGCAGCGCCCAGTCCTCAATAGCGGGGGCCGCAGATACGCAGTATTTT
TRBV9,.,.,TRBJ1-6,CASSVSPRQGDSPLHF,TGTGCCAGCAGCGTTAGCCCGAGGCAGGGTGATTCACCCCTCCACTTT
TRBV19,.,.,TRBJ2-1,CASSTRSRWFF,TGTGCCAGTAGTACCCGCTCGCGCTGGTTCTTC
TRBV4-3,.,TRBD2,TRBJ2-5,CASSPRLAGGFQETQYF,TGCGCCAGCAGCCCGCGACTAGCGGGAGGGTTCCAAGAGACCCAGTACTTC
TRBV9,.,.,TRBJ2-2,CASRGLMNTGELFF,TGTGCCAGCAGGGGACTGATGAACACCGGGGAGCTGTTTTTT
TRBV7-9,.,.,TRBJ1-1,CSSSLGRVAWVGGAEAFF,TGTTCCAGCAGCTTAGGGCGGGTCGCTTGGGTCGGTGGGGCTGAAGCTTTCTTT
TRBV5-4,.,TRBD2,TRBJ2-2,CASSPGLAGGRELFF,TGTGCCAGCAGCCCCGGACTAGCGGGAGGAAGGGAGCTGTTTTTT
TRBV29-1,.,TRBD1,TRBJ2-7,CSAADRSYEQYF,TGCAGCGCCGCGGACAGGTCCTACGAGCAGTACTTC
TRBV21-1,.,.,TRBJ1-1,CASSKPTGGNTEAFF,TGTGCCAGCAGCAAACCGACAGGGGGCAACACTGAAGCTTTCTTT
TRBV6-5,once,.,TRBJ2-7,CASSYSLKGDEQYF,TGTGCCAGCAGTTACTCGTTAAAGGGGGACGAGCAGTACTTC
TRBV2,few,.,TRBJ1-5,CASSLGGDQHF,TGTGCCAGCAGTCTTGGAGGGGACCAGCATTTT
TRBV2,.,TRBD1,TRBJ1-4,CASMSDRGREKLFF,TGTGCCAGCATGTCCGACAGGGGAAGGGAAAAACTGTTTTTT
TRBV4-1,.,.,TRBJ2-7,CASSQEGWDRGGEQYF,TGCGCCAGCAGCCAAGAGGGATGGGATAGGGGTGGAGAGCAGTACTTC
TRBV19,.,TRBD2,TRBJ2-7,CASSMERGSPYEQYF,TGTGCCAGTAGTATGGAGCGGGGCAGCCCCTACGAGCAGTACTTC
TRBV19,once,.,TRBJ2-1,CASSTPRRKASSVF,TGTGCCAGTAGTACCCCGAGGCGGAAAGCTAGCTCAGTCTTC
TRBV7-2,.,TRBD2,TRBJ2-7,CASSWTSDRFSYEQYF,TGTGCCAGCAGCTGGACTAGCGATAGATTTTCCTACGAGCAGTACTTC
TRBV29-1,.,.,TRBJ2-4,CSAQEGAKNIQYF,TGCAGCGCCCAGGAGGGGGCCAAAAACATTCAGTACTTC
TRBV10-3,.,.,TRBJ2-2,CAIQWLNTGEPFF,TGTGCCATCCAGTGGCTAAACACCGGGGAGCCGTTTTTT
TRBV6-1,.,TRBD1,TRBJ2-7,CASSRTGGSYEQYF,TGTGCCAGCAGCAGGACAGGGGGTTCCTACGAGCAGTACTTC
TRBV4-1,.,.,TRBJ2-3,CASSLRTENTDTQYF,TGCGCCAGCAGCCTCCGGACAGAAAACACAGATACGCAGTATTTT
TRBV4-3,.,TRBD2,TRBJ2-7,CASTPGRRGDYEQYF,TGCGCCAGCACCCCGGGACGCCGGGGGGACTACGAGCAGTACTTC
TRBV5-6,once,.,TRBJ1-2,CASSLGTVANYGYTF,TGTGCCAGCAGCTTGGGGACAGTGGCTAACTATGGCTACACCTTC
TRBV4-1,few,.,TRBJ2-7,CASSQDLGQGGEQYF,TGCGCCAGCAGCCAAGATCTCGGGCAGGGAGGCGAGCAGTACTTC
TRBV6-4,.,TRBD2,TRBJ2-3,CASSAAGGGTDTQYF,TGTGCCAGCAGTGCCGCGGGAGGAGGCACAGATACGCAGTATTTT
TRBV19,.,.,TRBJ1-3,CASSIPRGPIGNTIYF,TGTGCCAGTAGTATCCCCAGAGGTCCCATTGGAAACACCATATATTTT
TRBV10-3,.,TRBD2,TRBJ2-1,CAITTGTRPINEQFF,TGTGCCATCACCACCGGGACTAGGCCAATTAATGAGCAGTTCTTC
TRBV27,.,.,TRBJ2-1,CASSLVPGVFEQFF,TGTGCCAGCAGTTTGGTCCCCGGGGTATTTGAGCAGTTCTTC
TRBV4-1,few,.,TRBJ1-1,CASSHSRGGTEAFF,TGCGCCAGCAGCCATAGTAGGGGTGGCACTGAAGCTTTCTTT
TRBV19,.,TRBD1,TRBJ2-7,CASSMGTGRHEQYF,TGTGCCAGTAGTATGGGGACAGGGCGCCACGAGCAGTACTTC
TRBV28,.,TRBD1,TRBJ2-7,CASSLSSSSGQRYEQYF,TGTGCCAGCAGTTTATCGTCATCCTCGGGACAGAGGTACGAGCAGTACTTC
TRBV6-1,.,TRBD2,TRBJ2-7,CASSVLAGTSYEQYF,TGTGCCAGCAGTGTTCTAGCGGGGACCTCCTACGAGCAGTACTTC
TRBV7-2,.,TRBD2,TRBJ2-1,CASSRTSGSYNEQFF,TGTGCCAGCAGCCGGACTAGCGGGAGTTACAATGAGCAGTTCTTC
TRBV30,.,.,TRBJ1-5,CAWSDGGLQPQHF,TGTGCCTGGAGTGACGGGGGTTTGCAGCCCCAGCATTTT
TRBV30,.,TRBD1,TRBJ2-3,CAWGTGGGDTQYF,TGTGCCTGGGGGACAGGGGGCGGAGATACGCAGTATTTT
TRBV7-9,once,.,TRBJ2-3,CSSSPLDREAADTQYF,TGTTCCAGCAGCCCCCTAGACAGGGAGGCGGCAGATACGCAGTATTTT
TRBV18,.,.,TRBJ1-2,CASSPGSTNYGCTF,TGTGCCAGCTCACCAGGGAGTACTAACTATGGCTGCACCTTC
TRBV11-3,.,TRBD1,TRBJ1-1,CASSPTGQGNTEAFF,TGTGCCAGCAGCCCTACGGGACAGGGGAACACTGAAGCTTTCTTT